This note documents a single T cell receptor beta chain sequence. Its antigen is unknown. The CDR3 carries no conserved terminal phenylalanine or tryptophan, so it likely arises from a read error. The DNA is left out, because the CDR3 cannot be placed on it with certainty; the CDR3 is given as TCRdb lists it. No cell sorting was done before RNA was extracted from the tissue. CDR1 is SGHAT, CDR2 FQNNGV, per germline. The CDR3 spans 15 residues, counting both ends. TCRbeta libraries were built with three rounds of nested PCR, modified from ARM-PCR. TCRdb recomputed calls from the multiplex PCR reads with MiXCR, one row per CDR3 protein. The repertoire consists of tens of thousands of distinct CDR3 sequences, with 72% occurring once and the leading ten covering about a tenth. This record comes from a study of tumor and adjacent non-tumor tissue in lung cancer. Study-level information: Patients were aged 31 to 76, ten or so men and 4 to 6 women, stage I to III. Samples averaged roughly 4 million productive TCRbeta reads each. Regarding the study as a whole: Higher tumor TCR diversity was associated with shorter survival. Top 100 clones took a larger repertoire share in normal lung.

The source material was lung tumor tissue. The TCR sequence derives from a woman aged 40 to 55 with non-small cell lung cancer. The chain joins TRBV11-2 to TRBJ1-6. CDR3 sequence reads: CASSLASGNNSPFQS.